This TCR beta chain appears in the sequencing data of a study of cytomegalovirus exposure and HLA in healthy donors. Study-wide points: Sequencing likely caused a cluster of highly shared sequence variants.

Researchers ran the PCR with 60 Vbeta and 13 Jbeta primers. Sequenced by immunoSEQ multiplex PCR; TCRdb stores in-frame clones only, minus some. The sample consists of about 150,000 clones, 70% to 80% of them appearing once. Germline CDR1 SGHTA, CDR2 FQGNSA. The CDR3 is 15 amino acids. Germline trimming cut 11 bases from V and 5 bases from J; bases unmatched to any gene: 16. Turning to this clone: No antigen is known for it.

The genes are TRBV7-2 and TRBJ2-5; 8 nucleotides match TRBD2. The sequence was obtained from a woman aged 40-49 years in good health and CMV-seronegative. Input material: PBMCs. CDR3 protein: CASSGTRGASETQYF. The DNA of the CDR3 is TGTGCCTCCTCAGGAACGCGGGGGGCGTCGGAGACCCAGTACTTC.